What follows describes a single T cell receptor beta chain. One entry per CDR3 protein results from TCRdb running MiXCR on the 5' RACE reads. The data contain about 550,000 distinct CDR3 sequences, less than 20% of them seen just once; the ten biggest clones take up 14%. The data derive from a study of T cells after yellow fever vaccination. Overall study: In the case of low-cell-number fractions, SMART-Seq v4 Ultra Low Input was used for preparation.

The source is a man under 40 who received the YFV17D yellow fever vaccine. The source was PBMCs, collected 15 days after the yellow fever booster vaccination.

The CDR3 DNA sequence: TGTGCCAGCAGGCCCCGGGACAGATTATACGAGCAGTACTTC. Residues: CASRPRDRLYEQYF. The chain recombines TRBV6-5 with TRBJ2-7, with 7 bases identical to TRBD1. After removal of 6 bases from V and 4 bases from J, the junction contained 9 bases not matched to a gene. The germline V gene encodes CDR1 MNHEY and CDR2 SVGAGI. The CDR3 covers 14 residues.